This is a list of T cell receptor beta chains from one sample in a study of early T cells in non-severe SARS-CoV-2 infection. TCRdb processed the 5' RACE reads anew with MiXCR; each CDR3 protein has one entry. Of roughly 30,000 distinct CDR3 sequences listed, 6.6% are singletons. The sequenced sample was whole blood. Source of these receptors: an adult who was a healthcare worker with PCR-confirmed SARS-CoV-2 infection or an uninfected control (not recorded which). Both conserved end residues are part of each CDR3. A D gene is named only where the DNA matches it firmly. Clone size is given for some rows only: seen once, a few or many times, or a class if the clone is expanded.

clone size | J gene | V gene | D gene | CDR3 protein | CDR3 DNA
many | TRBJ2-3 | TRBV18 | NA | CASSPRSDTQYF | TGTGCCAGCTCACCACGCTCAGATACGCAGTATTTT
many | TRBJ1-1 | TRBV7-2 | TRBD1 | CASSSSRDRVEAFF | TGTGCCAGCAGCTCGTCCCGGGACAGGGTTGAAGCTTTCTTT
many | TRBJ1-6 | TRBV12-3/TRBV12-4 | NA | CASSIQGTNSPLHF | TGTGCCAGCAGTATTCAGGGTACCAATTCACCCCTCCACTTT
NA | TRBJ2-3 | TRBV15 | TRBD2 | CATSGRLAADTQYF | TGTGCCACCAGCGGAAGACTAGCTGCAGATACGCAGTATTTT
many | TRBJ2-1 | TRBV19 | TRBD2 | CASSIGSSGRNSNEQFF | TGTGCCAGTAGTATAGGGTCTAGCGGGAGGAACTCGAATGAGCAGTTCTTC
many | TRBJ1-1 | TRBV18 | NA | CASSPTRDVTEAFF | TGTGCCAGCTCACCGACCAGAGATGTCACTGAAGCTTTCTTT
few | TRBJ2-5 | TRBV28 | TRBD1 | CASAGQGPQETQYF | TGTGCCAGCGCAGGACAGGGGCCCCAAGAGACCCAGTACTTC
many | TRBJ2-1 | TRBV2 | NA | CASSVLAGYNEQFF | TGTGCCAGCAGTGTACTAGCAGGATACAATGAGCAGTTCTTC
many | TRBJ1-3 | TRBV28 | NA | CASKQPGNTIYF | TGTGCCAGCAAGCAGCCTGGAAACACCATATATTTT
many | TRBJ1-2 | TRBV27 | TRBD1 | CASSYLTGNYGYTF | TGTGCCAGCAGTTACCTGACAGGGAACTATGGCTACACCTTC
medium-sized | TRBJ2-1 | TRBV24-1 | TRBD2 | CATSGSSTSGINNEQFF | TGTGCCACCAGTGGCTCGTCTACTAGCGGGATTAACAATGAGCAGTTCTTC
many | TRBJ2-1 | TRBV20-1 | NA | CSATGQIAYNEQFF | TGCAGTGCCACCGGACAGATTGCGTACAATGAGCAGTTCTTC
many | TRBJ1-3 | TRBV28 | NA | CASSLGTRLSGNTIYF | TGTGCCAGCAGTTTGGGGACAAGACTTTCTGGAAACACCATATATTTT
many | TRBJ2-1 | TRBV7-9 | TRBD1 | CASSLPGQGGGEQFF | TGTGCCAGCAGCTTACCGGGACAGGGGGGCGGTGAGCAGTTCTTC
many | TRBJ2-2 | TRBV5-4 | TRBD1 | CASSPRGQGAIGELFF | TGTGCCAGCAGCCCGAGGGGGCAGGGGGCTATCGGGGAGCTGTTTTTT
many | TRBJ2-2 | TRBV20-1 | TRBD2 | CSARLAGVTTGELFF | TGCAGTGCTAGGCTCGCGGGAGTTACCACCGGGGAGCTGTTTTTT
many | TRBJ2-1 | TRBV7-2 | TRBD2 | CASSLGREGHEQFF | TGTGCCAGCAGCTTAGGACGGGAGGGCCATGAGCAGTTCTTC
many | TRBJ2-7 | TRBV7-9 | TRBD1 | CASSLFGLPGGYF | TGTGCCAGCAGCTTATTCGGCTTGCCAGGGGGTTACTTC
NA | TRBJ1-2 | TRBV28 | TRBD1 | CASSPAGQGARGYTF | TGTGCCAGCAGTCCCGCGGGACAGGGGGCGAGAGGCTACACCTTC
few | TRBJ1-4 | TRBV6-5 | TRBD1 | CASRKGQGVVFNEKLFF | TGTGCCAGCAGAAAAGGACAGGGGGTGGTTTTTAATGAAAAACTGTTTTTT
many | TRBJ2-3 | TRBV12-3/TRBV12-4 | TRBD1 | CASSLGGQVLDTQYF | TGTGCCAGCAGTTTAGGGGGACAGGTCTTGGATACGCAGTATTTT
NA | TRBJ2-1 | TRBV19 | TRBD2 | CASSMGTSGTYNEQFF | TGTGCCAGTAGTATGGGGACTAGCGGAACCTACAATGAGCAGTTCTTC
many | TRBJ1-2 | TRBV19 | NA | CASSRNYGYTF | TGTGCCAGTTCTCGGAACTATGGCTACACCTTC
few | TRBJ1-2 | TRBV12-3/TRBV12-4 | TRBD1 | CASTQQGGYGYTF | TGTGCCAGCACACAACAGGGGGGCTATGGCTACACCTTC
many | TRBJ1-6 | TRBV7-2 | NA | CASSFSPMNSPLHF | TGTGCCAGCAGCTTTAGTCCCATGAATTCACCCCTCCACTTT
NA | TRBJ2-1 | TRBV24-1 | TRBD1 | CATSDLQGAHNEQFF | TGTGCCACCAGTGACTTACAGGGGGCGCACAATGAGCAGTTCTTC
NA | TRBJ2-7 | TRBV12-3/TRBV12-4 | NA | CASSLTRYEQYF | TGTGCCAGCAGTTTAACTCGTTACGAGCAGTACTTC
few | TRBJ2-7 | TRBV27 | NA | CASSLPDDPRQYF | TGTGCCAGCAGTTTACCGGACGATCCACGGCAGTACTTC
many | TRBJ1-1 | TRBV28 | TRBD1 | CASSFLDRGHTEAFF | TGTGCCAGCAGTTTCTTGGACAGGGGGCATACTGAAGCTTTCTTT
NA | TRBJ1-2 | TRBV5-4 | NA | CASSSQLRADYGYTF | TGTGCCAGCAGCTCGCAGCTTAGGGCGGACTATGGCTACACCTTC
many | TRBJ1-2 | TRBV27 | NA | CASSAGSLYGYTF | TGTGCCAGCAGCGCTGGGAGCCTCTATGGCTACACCTTC
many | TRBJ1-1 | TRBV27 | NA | CASSPTVLLNTEAFF | TGTGCCAGCAGTCCGACGGTGTTATTGAACACTGAAGCTTTCTTT
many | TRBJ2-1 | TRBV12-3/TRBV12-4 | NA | CASSTRGEQFF | TGTGCCAGCAGTACCCGCGGTGAGCAGTTCTTC
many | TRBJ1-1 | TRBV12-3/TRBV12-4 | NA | CASTTLGGFMNTEAFF | TGTGCCAGCACTACCCTGGGGGGCTTCATGAACACTGAAGCTTTCTTT
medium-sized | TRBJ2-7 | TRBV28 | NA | CASSLVPSYEQYF | TGTGCCAGCAGTTTAGTACCATCCTACGAGCAGTACTTC
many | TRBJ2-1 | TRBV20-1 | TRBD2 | CSARVAGRYNEQFF | TGCAGTGCTAGAGTAGCGGGAAGGTACAATGAGCAGTTCTTC
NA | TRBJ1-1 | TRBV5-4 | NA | CASSGRTGAVRNSEAFF | TGTGCCAGCAGCGGCCGAACAGGTGCAGTCCGGAACTCTGAAGCTTTCTTT
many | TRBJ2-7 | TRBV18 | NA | CASSPRSHPGQYF | TGTGCCAGCTCACCCAGGTCCCACCCCGGGCAGTACTTC
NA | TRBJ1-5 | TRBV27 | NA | CASSLRPGRGQPQHF | TGTGCCAGCAGTTTAAGGCCGGGACGAGGTCAGCCCCAGCATTTT
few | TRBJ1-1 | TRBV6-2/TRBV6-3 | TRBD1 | CASSQTGAEAFF | TGTGCCAGCAGCCAGACAGGGGCTGAAGCTTTCTTT
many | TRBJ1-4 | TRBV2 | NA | CASSGGVRTNEKLFF | TGTGCCAGCAGTGGGGGCGTGCGAACTAATGAAAAACTGTTTTTT
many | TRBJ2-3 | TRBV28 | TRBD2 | CASSQGLAASSTDTQYF | TGTGCCAGCAGTCAAGGACTAGCGGCTTCTAGCACAGATACGCAGTATTTT
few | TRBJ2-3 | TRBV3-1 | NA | CASSQDWAGADTQYF | TGTGCCAGCAGCCAAGATTGGGCAGGCGCAGATACGCAGTATTTT
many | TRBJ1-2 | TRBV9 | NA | CASSEPGHPYGYTF | TGTGCCAGCAGCGAACCGGGACACCCCTATGGCTACACCTTC
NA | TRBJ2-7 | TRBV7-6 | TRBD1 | CASSLGQRSYEQYF | TGTGCCAGCAGCTTGGGACAGCGCTCCTACGAGCAGTACTTC
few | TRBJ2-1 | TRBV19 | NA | CASSISPGVDEQFF | TGTGCCAGTAGTATTTCCCCAGGGGTGGATGAGCAGTTCTTC
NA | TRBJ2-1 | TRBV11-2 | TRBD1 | CASSLAPDRGYEQFF | TGTGCCAGCAGCTTAGCGCCGGACAGGGGCTATGAGCAGTTCTTC
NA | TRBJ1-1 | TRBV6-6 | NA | CASRVGDTEAFF | TGTGCCAGCAGGGTGGGAGACACTGAAGCTTTCTTT
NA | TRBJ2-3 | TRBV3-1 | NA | CASSQVVGTQYF | TGTGCCAGCAGCCAAGTAGTGGGTACGCAGTATTTT
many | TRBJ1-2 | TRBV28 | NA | CASRPPGSNYGYTF | TGTGCCAGCAGACCCCCGGGGTCGAACTATGGCTACACCTTC
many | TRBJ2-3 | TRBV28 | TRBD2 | CASGLAGWQGTDTQYF | TGTGCCAGTGGACTAGCGGGATGGCAAGGCACAGATACGCAGTATTTT
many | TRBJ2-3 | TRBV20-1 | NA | CSASIAGSTDTQYF | TGCAGTGCTAGCATAGCCGGAAGCACAGATACGCAGTATTTT
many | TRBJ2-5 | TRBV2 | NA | CAATYQETQYF | TGTGCCGCGACCTATCAAGAGACCCAGTACTTC
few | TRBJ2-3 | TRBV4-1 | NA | CASSHPKTDTQYF | TGCGCCAGCAGCCATCCTAAAACAGATACGCAGTATTTT
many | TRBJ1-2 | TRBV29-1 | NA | CSGSGGSLGYTF | TGCAGCGGTTCCGGGGGTTCCCTTGGCTACACCTTC
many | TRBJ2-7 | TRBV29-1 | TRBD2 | CSVEGGGLAGTYEQYF | TGCAGCGTTGAGGGTGGGGGGCTAGCGGGAACCTACGAGCAGTACTTC
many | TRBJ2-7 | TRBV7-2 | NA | CASSLAGTQASYEQYF | TGTGCCAGCAGCTTAGCGGGGACACAGGCCTCCTACGAGCAGTACTTC
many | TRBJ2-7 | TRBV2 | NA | CASSEGRVYEQYF | TGTGCCAGCAGTGAAGGGCGCGTCTACGAGCAGTACTTC
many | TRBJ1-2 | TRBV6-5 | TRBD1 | CASSFTSKTGAGSGYTF | TGTGCCAGCAGCTTTACCTCAAAAACAGGGGCAGGGAGTGGCTACACCTTC